The next 12 T cell receptor beta chains were all read from a single sample in a study of beta chain features in type 1 diabetes. The entirety of the isolated RNA underwent reverse transcription, so expressed TCRB transcripts were sequenced. TCRdb's table, derived via immunoSEQ multiplex PCR, lists solely in-frame clones and lacks some. The sample lists roughly 170,000 clones; 10% to 15% were seen once. The sample consisted of central memory CD4+ T cells from blood. All receptors derive from a woman younger than 35 in good health.

With regard to this clone: This sample includes further DNA sequences coding for the same CDR3. The chain is built from TRBV18 and TRBJ1-1; tentatively, D is TRBD1 (6 bases). The CDR3 has 11 amino acids. Germline V lookup: CDR1 KGHSH, CDR2 LQKENI. V lost 2 bases and J 8 bases, leaving 6 bases between the germline ends. The CDR3 DNA follows: TGTGCCAGCTCACCAGACAGGGAAGCTTTCTTT. Amino acids: CASSPDREAFF.

This clone turned up a few times. This chain uses TRBV2 with TRBJ2-3, with 10 bases aligning to TRBD1. CDR1 is SNHLY and CDR2 is FYNNEI in the germline V gene. The CDR3 is made up of 16 amino acids. Trimming cost V 6 bases and J 1 base; bases outside gene matches: 7. The CDR3 loop is CASRRQGAKGTDTQYF. The CDR3 bases are TGTGCCAGCAGGAGACAGGGGGCGAAAGGCACAGATACGCAGTATTTT. The full variable domain, with the rest looked up from reference TRBV2 and TRBJ2-3, is EPEVTQTPSHQVTQMGQEVILRCVPISNHLYFYWYRQILGQKVEFLVSFYNNEISEKSEIFDDQFSVERPDGSNFTLKIRSTKLEDSAMYFCASRRQGAKGTDTQYFGPGTRLTVL.

This clone has a handful of counts. The chain joins TRBV5-1 to TRBJ2-1; D perhaps matches TRBD2 (6 bases). The CDR3 runs 15 residues. Germline values: CDR1 SGHRS, CDR2 YFSETQ. Trimming took off 1 base at V and 6 bases at J, with 14 bases between the two ends. The CDR3 sequence: CASSLTSLGINEQFF. The CDR3 DNA reads TGCGCCAGCAGCTTGACTAGCCTCGGAATCAATGAGCAGTTCTTC. The full variable domain, completed using reference TRBV5-1 and TRBJ2-1, is KAGVTQTPRYLIKTRGQQVTLSCSPISGHRSVSWYQQTPGQGLQFLFEYFSETQRNKGNFPGRFSGRQFSNSRSEMNVSTLELGDSALYLCASSLTSLGINEQFFGPGTRLTVL.

This chain joins TRBV2 and TRBJ2-2; tentatively, D is TRBD2 (5 bases). The CDR3 spans 13 residues. Per germline, CDR1 SNHLY and CDR2 FYNNEI. Trimming took 3 bases from V and 7 from J, leaving 9 bases between them. The CDR3 sequence: CASSESRGGELFF. The CDR3 DNA reads TGTGCCAGCAGTGAGAGTCGGGGCGGGGAGCTGTTTTTT. Full variable domain (missing parts from reference TRBV2 and TRBJ2-2): EPEVTQTPSHQVTQMGQEVILRCVPISNHLYFYWYRQILGQKVEFLVSFYNNEISEKSEIFDDQFSVERPDGSNFTLKIRSTKLEDSAMYFCASSESRGGELFFGEGSRLTVL.

This clone has more than one count but fewer than ten. The rearrangement joins TRBV29-1 to TRBJ1-1; no firm D call. Trimming pared 7 bases from V and 0 bases from J, leaving 12 bases between. Germline loops: CDR1 SQVTM, CDR2 ANQGSEA. This CDR3 spans 13 amino acids. CDR3 sequence reads: CSARSGLNTEAFF. CDR3 nucleotide sequence: TGCAGCGCCCGGAGTGGCCTGAACACTGAAGCTTTCTTT.

V and J are TRBV4-1 and TRBJ2-7; 12 bases map to TRBD2. The CDR3 has 14 amino acids. Germline CDR1 MGHRA, CDR2 YSYEKL. With V trimmed by 5 bases and J by 6 bases, 5 bases remained unmatched. The CDR3 DNA follows: TGCGCCAGCAGCAAGTTGGGACTAGCGGGCGAGCAGTACTTC. The encoded protein is CASSKLGLAGEQYF.

The chain couples TRBV6-6 to TRBJ2-2, with D tentatively TRBD1 (6 bases). Germline loops: CDR1 MNHNY, CDR2 SVGAGI (reference sequence). The CDR3 has 15 residues. Between the trimmed V and J ends, which lost 4 bases and 1 base, there was a span of 10 bases. CDR3 loop: CASSSTGQNTGELFF. CDR3 DNA sequence: TGTGCCAGCAGTTCTACGGGACAGAACACCGGGGAGCTGTTTTTT.

The chain has TRBV29-1 and TRBJ2-3; TRBD2 matches 10 bases. CDR3 length: 15 residues. Germline V gene sequence: CDR1 SQVTM, CDR2 ANQGSEA. Unmatched junction bases numbered 11, after V lost 7 bases and J lost 4 bases. Written as DNA, the CDR3 is TGCAGCGCCCAAACACTAGCGGGATTTTCAGATACGCAGTATTTT. Encoded protein: CSAQTLAGFSDTQYF.

The V and J genes are TRBV28 and TRBJ1-2, with TRBD1 matching 7 bases. The CDR3 totals 15 residues. J lost 3 bases, V lost 8 bases, and 12 bases had no gene match. Per the germline V gene, CDR1 is MDHEN and CDR2 is SYDVKM. The CDR3 DNA is TGTGCCAGCCGCTTGGGGGCAGGGGGGTACTATGGCTACACCTTC. Translating it yields CASRLGAGGYYGYTF.

Only a few counts were recorded for this clone. The V and J genes are TRBV30 and TRBJ2-6; D gene ambiguous. CDR1 and CDR2 from the germline V gene are GTSNPN and SVGIG (reference sequence). The V end was cut by 8 bases, the J end by 3 bases, with 11 bases between. The CDR3 runs 13 residues. The CDR3 sequence is CAGSWSGANVLTF. The CDR3 DNA follows: TGTGCCGGATCTTGGAGTGGGGCCAACGTCCTGACTTTC.

The chain joins TRBV11-2 to TRBJ2-7; a weak D match, TRBD1 (5 bases). CDR3 length: 15 amino acids. CDR1 SGHAT and CDR2 FQNNGV come from the germline V gene. The ends were cut back, 1 base at V and 3 bases at J, with 13 bases in the middle. The CDR3 bases are TGTGCCAGCAGCTTAGTCCCCAGGGCCCGCTACGAGCAGTACTTC. It specifies CASSLVPRARYEQYF.

The genes are TRBV20-1 and TRBJ2-7; D not certain. Germline lookup yields CDR1 DFQATT and CDR2 SNEGSKA (reference sequence). The CDR3 contains 9 residues. V gave up 6 bases and J gave up 4 bases, with 4 bases separating them. CDR3 DNA: TGCAGTGCCGGGTACGAGCAGTACTTC. Translation gives CSAGYEQYF.